One and the same sample provided the 14 T cell receptor beta chains below, sequenced in a study of graft-versus-host responses after intestinal transplantation. For these TCRs, the target antigens are not known. The protocol was immunoSEQ multiplex PCR, while the TCRdb copy is restricted to in-frame clones and leaves out a portion. The sample records around 100,000 clones, about 92% being singletons. The specimen comprised unstimulated CD8+ T cells sorted from spleen or lymph node cells, sampled before transplant. These receptors originate from a human donor who was the organ donor for an intestinal transplant.

The rearrangement links TRBV9 to TRBJ2-5, with 9 positions matching TRBD1. Losses at the gene ends were 5 bases for V and 2 bases for J; bases not matched to a gene: 7. Germline CDR1 SGDLS, CDR2 YYNGEE. The CDR3 runs 15 residues. The CDR3 protein is CASSGTGNGQETQYF. In DNA form, the CDR3 reads TGTGCCAGCAGTGGGACAGGGAATGGGCAAGAGACCCAGTACTTC. Together with reference TRBV9 and TRBJ2-5, the CDR3 gives the full variable domain: DSGVTQTPKHLITATGQRVTLRCSPRSGDLSVYWYQQSLDQGLQFLIQYYNGEERAKGNILERFSAQQFPDLHSELNLSSLELGDSALYFCASSGTGNGQETQYFGPGTRLLVL.

The rearrangement uses TRBV7-2 and TRBJ2-7; the D gene could be TRBD1 or TRBD2 (5 bases each). CDR1 SGHTA and CDR2 FQGNSA come from the germline V gene. There are 13 residues in the CDR3. Between the trimmed V and J ends, which lost 1 base and 4 bases, there was a span of 8 bases. The CDR3: CASSLVGAYEQYF. DNA for the CDR3: TGTGCCAGCAGCTTAGTCGGGGCTTACGAGCAGTACTTC.

The chain has TRBV5-1 and TRBJ2-1; D possibly corresponds to TRBD1 (6 bases). The germline V gene encodes CDR1 SGHRS and CDR2 YFSETQ. With 4 bases removed from V and 0 bases from J, the gap between germline ends came to 8 bases. This CDR3 has 14 residues. The CDR3 sequence: CASSGQSSYNEQFF. The CDR3 nucleotides read TGCGCCAGCAGCGGACAGAGCTCCTACAATGAGCAGTTCTTC.

Points on this clone: This specimen includes other DNA sequences encoding the same CDR3. The chain has TRBV28 and TRBJ2-7; TRBD2 might be the D (6 bases). CDR1 is MDHEN, CDR2 SYDVKM, per germline. V shed 2 bases and J shed 6 bases, with 11 bases lying between them. The CDR3 is made up of 13 amino acids. This CDR3 reads CASSLGLASEQYF. CDR3 in DNA: TGTGCCAGCAGTTTAGGTCTAGCGAGCGAGCAGTACTTC.

The rearrangement links TRBV5-1 to TRBJ2-1, with TRBD2 matching over 9 bases. V shed 3 bases, J shed 7 bases, and the junction held 11 bases outside the gene matches. The CDR3 has 16 amino acids. Per the germline V gene, CDR1 is SGHRS and CDR2 is YFSETQ. For the CDR3, the DNA is TGCGCCAGCAGCTGGGGATCGCGGGAGGGTAGTAATGAGCAGTTCTTC. Residues: CASSWGSREGSNEQFF.

This sequence joins TRBV2 and TRBJ1-2; D is undetermined. The ends were cut back, 3 bases at V and 3 bases at J, with 5 bases in the middle. The CDR3 consists of 12 residues. CDR1 SNHLY and CDR2 FYNNEI come from the germline V gene. CDR3 region: CASSELDYGYTF. The CDR3 region has the DNA TGTGCCAGCAGTGAGCTGGACTATGGCTACACCTTC.

The chain uses TRBV19 and TRBJ2-5, with D possibly called TRBD1 or TRBD2 (5 bases each). V was clipped by 5 bases and J by 2 bases, with 15 bases between them. This CDR3 has 15 residues. Germline CDR1 and CDR2: LNHDA and SQIVND (reference sequence). The chain's CDR3 is CASSPRGGWQETQYF. CDR3 bases: TGTGCCAGTAGTCCCCGGGGCGGTTGGCAAGAGACCCAGTACTTC.

The V and J genes are TRBV7-9 and TRBJ2-7, with 7 bases that match TRBD1. CDR3 length equals 14 residues. Per the germline V gene, CDR1 is SEHNR and CDR2 is FQNEAQ (reference sequence). J gave up 2 bases and V 4 bases, and 5 bases lay outside the gene matches. The CDR3 reads CASSSGQATYEQYF. The CDR3 DNA reads TGTGCCAGCAGCTCTGGACAGGCAACCTACGAGCAGTACTTC.

This chain uses TRBV9 with TRBJ1-4, with D maybe TRBD1 (5 bases). There are 16 residues in the CDR3. The V end was cut by 3 bases, the J end by 3 bases, with 15 bases between. Germline V gene sequence: CDR1 SGDLS, CDR2 YYNGEE. CDR3 coding DNA: TGTGCCAGCAGCGGAGGCCAGGGAGTAGCTAATGAAAAACTGTTTTTT. It encodes CASSGGQGVANEKLFF.

Here the CDR3 reads CASSYQGTNEKLFF. As DNA, the CDR3 is TGTGCCAGCAGCTACCAGGGAACTAATGAAAAACTGTTTTTT. The V call is TRBV7-2, the J call TRBJ1-4; weak D call: TRBD1 (5 bases). V lost 4 bases, J lost 1 base, and 7 bases lay in between. Germline CDR1 and CDR2: SGHTA and FQGNSA. The CDR3 extends over 14 amino acids.

The chain employs TRBV10-1 and TRBJ2-3; TRBD1 matches 7 bases. After removal of 6 bases from V and 4 bases from J, the junction contained 4 bases not matched to a gene. The CDR3 has 13 amino acids. The V gene's germline CDR1 is WNHNN and CDR2 SYGVQD (reference sequence). CDR3 amino acids: CASSVQGADTQYF. CDR3 nucleotides: TGCGCCAGCAGCGTCCAGGGGGCAGATACGCAGTATTTT.

This chain joins TRBV27 and TRBJ2-3; possibly TRBD2 for D (5 bases). Per germline, CDR1 MNHEY and CDR2 SMNVEV (reference sequence). The CDR3 covers 15 residues. Trimming removed 9 bases at V and 2 bases at J, with 18 bases between. CDR3 DNA: TGTGCCAGTCGTCTTCGGACTGTGCTCACAGATACGCAGTATTTT. It encodes CASRLRTVLTDTQYF.

The chain uses TRBV4-1 and TRBJ2-7; D might be TRBD1 (6 bases). Trimming removed 1 base from V and 0 bases from J, with 10 bases in between. This CDR3 spans 15 amino acids. From germline, CDR1 is MGHRA and CDR2 YSYEKL. The CDR3: CASSQVQDSSYEQYF. CDR3 DNA sequence: TGCGCCAGCAGCCAAGTCCAGGACAGCTCCTACGAGCAGTACTTC.

The genes are TRBV4-3 and TRBJ2-7; 7 bases map to TRBD1. The CDR3 totals 14 residues. Germline V gene sequence: CDR1 LGHNA, CDR2 YSLEER. V lost 4 bases and J lost 2; bases outside the gene matches: 5. The CDR3 coding sequence is TGCGCCAGCAGCCGGGACAGTATAGCCTACGAGCAGTACTTC. It encodes CASSRDSIAYEQYF.